A single sample is the source of the 5 T cell receptor beta chains below, sequenced in a study of a mutant IDH1 vaccine in newly diagnosed glioma. The time point: week 23, last vaccination. It was 300 ug of mutant IDH1 20-mer peptide that made up each vaccine dose, given with topical imiquimod. TCRdb's copy holds only in-frame clones and misses some; the assay was immunoSEQ multiplex PCR. The sample contains about 55,000 clones, over 70% of which appear only once. These receptors' targets are unknown. The specimen comprised PBMCs, sampled from a glioma patient whose treatment included an IDH1 peptide vaccine. These receptors came from a man aged 35 to 55 with glioma.

This chain uses TRBV19 with TRBJ1-6; 7 positions agree with TRBD1. This CDR3 is built from 14 residues. V was clipped by 4 bases and J by 5 bases; unmatched bases: 2. Germline V lookup: CDR1 LNHDA, CDR2 SQIVND (reference sequence). Here the CDR3 DNA reads TGTGCCAGTAGTAATACAGGGGATAATTCACCCCTCCACTTT. It translates to CASSNTGDNSPLHF. The whole variable domain, filled in from reference TRBV19 and TRBJ1-6, reads DGGITQSPKYLFRKEGQNVTLSCEQNLNHDAMYWYRQDPGQGLRLIYYSQIVNDFQKGDIAEGYSVSREKKESFPLTVTSAQKNPTAFYLCASSNTGDNSPLHFGNGTRLTVT.

This chain connects TRBV9 to TRBJ1-3; 9 bases are a match to TRBD1. The CDR3 length is 14 residues. V shed 5 bases, J shed 2 bases, and the junction held 2 bases outside the gene matches. CDR1 is SGDLS and CDR2 is YYNGEE in the germline V gene. The chain's CDR3 is CASSRQGAGNTIYF. As DNA, the CDR3 is TGTGCCAGCAGTCGACAGGGGGCTGGAAACACCATATATTTT.

The chain recombines TRBV27 with TRBJ1-5, with D possibly being TRBD1 (5 bases). The CDR3 contains 14 residues. From germline, CDR1 is MNHEY and CDR2 SMNVEV (reference sequence). With 6 bases removed from V and 5 bases from J, the gap between germline ends came to 14 bases. CDR3 sequence reads: CASRPGSGHQPQHF. The CDR3, as DNA: TGTGCCAGCAGACCAGGGTCGGGTCATCAGCCCCAGCATTTT.

The chain couples TRBV7-2 to TRBJ1-1; possibly TRBD1 for D (5 bases). The CDR3 contains 14 residues. With 7 bases removed from V and 4 bases from J, the gap between germline ends came to 16 bases. In germline, CDR1 is SGHTA, CDR2 FQGNSA. CDR3 sequence: CASTRSFQGTEAFF. The CDR3 nucleotides read TGTGCCAGCACCCGGAGCTTCCAGGGCACTGAAGCTTTCTTT.

This clone was seen only once. The CDR3 DNA follows: TGTGCCAGCAGTGAGCGAGGGGAGACCCAGTACTTC. Protein product: CASSERGETQYF. The chain has TRBV2 and TRBJ2-5; possible D gene TRBD2, 5 bases. The CDR3 is 12 amino acids. Trimming shortened V by 3 bases and J by 5 bases, and 7 bases separated the two germline ends. CDR1 SNHLY and CDR2 FYNNEI come from the germline V gene.